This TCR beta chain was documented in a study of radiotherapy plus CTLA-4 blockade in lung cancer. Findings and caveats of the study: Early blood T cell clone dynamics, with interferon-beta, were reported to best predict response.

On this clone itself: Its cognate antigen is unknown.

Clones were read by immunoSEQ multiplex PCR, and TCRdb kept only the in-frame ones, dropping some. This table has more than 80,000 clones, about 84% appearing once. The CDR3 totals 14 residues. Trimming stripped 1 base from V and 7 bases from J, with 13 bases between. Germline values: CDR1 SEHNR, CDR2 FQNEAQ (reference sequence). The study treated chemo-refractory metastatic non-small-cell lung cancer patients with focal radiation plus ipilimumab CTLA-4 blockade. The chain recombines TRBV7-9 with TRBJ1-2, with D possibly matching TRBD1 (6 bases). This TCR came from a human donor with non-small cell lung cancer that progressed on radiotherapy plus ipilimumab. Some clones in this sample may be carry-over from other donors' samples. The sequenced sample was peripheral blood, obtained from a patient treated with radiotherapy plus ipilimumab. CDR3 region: CASSLVQGQSGYTF. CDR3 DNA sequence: TGTGCCAGCAGCTTAGTACAGGGACAATCTGGCTACACCTTC.